The TCR beta chain under discussion was sequenced for a study of radiation and T cells in renal cell carcinoma. V shed 1 base and J 7 bases; nucleotides not matched to a gene: 9. This CDR3 has 16 amino acids. Germline V CDR1 and CDR2: SGHRS, YFSETQ. The repertoire was sequenced with immunoSEQ multiplex PCR; TCRdb's copy has only in-frame clones and lacks some. The profile shows 120,000 or so clones, around 80% of them singletons. The time point: blood 2 weeks post-SBRT. Described treatment: 15 Gy SBRT to primary tumor, nephrectomy 4 weeks later. This clone was detected once. Sample: blood, taken from a patient whose treatment included radiotherapy and nephrectomy. The rearrangement joins TRBV5-1 to TRBJ2-1, with 9 bases that match TRBD2. This TCR came from a man aged 50-59 years with renal cell carcinoma. The CDR3 DNA reads as TGCGCCAGCAGCTTGCCTAGCGGGACCGGGGGGAATGAGCAGTTCTTC. Its translation: CASSLPSGTGGNEQFF.